The 20 T cell receptor beta chains listed next were all sequenced from one sample in a study of blood T cell repertoires in COVID-19. The table came from immunoSEQ multiplex PCR; TCRdb's copy has only in-frame clones and leaves some out. The sample has about 75,000 clones, 75% to 90% seen once; the top ten hold about 2.7%. The sequenced sample was peripheral blood. These receptors were collected from a human donor in a cohort sampled during active COVID-19.

J is TRBJ2-3 and V is TRBV5-1; D may be TRBD2 (6 bases). Trimming cost V 0 bases and J 2 bases, with 13 bases left between them. Germline-derived CDR1 and CDR2 are SGHRS and YFSETQ. The CDR3 spans 16 residues. CDR3 sequence reads: CASSLASGAVTDTQYF. CDR3 coding DNA: TGCGCCAGCAGCTTGGCCTCGGGAGCCGTCACAGATACGCAGTATTTT.

This chain links TRBV28 with TRBJ1-6; D call uncertain. The CDR3 has 16 residues. Germline lookup yields CDR1 MDHEN and CDR2 SYDVKM. The V end lost 6 bases, the J end lost 2 bases, and 14 bases lay between the germline ends. The CDR3 region has the DNA TGTGCCAGCAGCGCCCCCGGTCGAACCTATAATTCACCCCTCCACTTT. Translation: CASSAPGRTYNSPLHF.

The rearrangement links TRBV20-1 to TRBJ1-1; D call uncertain. Per the germline V gene, CDR1 is DFQATT and CDR2 is SNEGSKA (reference sequence). Deletions cut 5 bases from V and 8 bases from J, with 12 bases between. The CDR3 runs 11 residues. The CDR3 bases are TGCAGTGCTGAGCGGGTCTTAGAAGCTTTCTTT. Encoded protein: CSAERVLEAFF.

The rearrangement uses TRBV4-2 and TRBJ2-1, with no clear D. This CDR3 is 14 amino acids long. Trimming shortened V by 2 bases and J by 7 bases, and 12 bases separated the two germline ends. The germline V gene encodes CDR1 LGHNA and CDR2 YNFKEQ. The CDR3: CASSQLGAFNEQFF. CDR3 in DNA: TGTGCCAGCAGCCAACTTGGAGCCTTTAATGAGCAGTTCTTC.

The chain couples TRBV5-6 to TRBJ1-2; maybe TRBD1 (6 bases). Trimming took off 2 bases at V and 2 bases at J, with 10 bases between the two ends. The CDR3 extends over 14 amino acids. From germline, CDR1 is SGHDT and CDR2 YYEEEE. CDR3 region: CASSLGTGNYGYTF. The CDR3, as DNA: TGTGCCAGCAGCTTAGGTACAGGGAACTATGGCTACACCTTC.

This clone was found once. The chain recombines TRBV21-1 with TRBJ1-6. TRBV21-1 is marked as a pseudogene. The CDR3 is 18 amino acids. The CDR3 DNA sequence: TGTGCCAGCAGCAAACAGGATCCGGGGAGCTCCTATAATTCACCCCTCCACTTT. As protein: CASSKQDPGSSYNSPLHF.

This sequence joins TRBV4-3 and TRBJ2-1; 7 bases line up with TRBD2. V trimming: 0 bases; J trimming: 2 bases; junction bases outside the gene matches: 7. The CDR3 is made up of 17 amino acids. CDR1 is LGHNA and CDR2 is YSLEER in the germline V gene. CDR3 residues: CASSQDRASGAYNEQFF. CDR3 nucleotide sequence: TGCGCCAGCAGCCAAGATCGGGCGAGCGGGGCCTACAATGAGCAGTTCTTC.

This rearrangement joins TRBV21-1 to TRBJ1-5; the table's D call of TRBD1 was not tested on the DNA. TRBV21-1 is listed as a pseudogene. The CDR3 sequence is 15 residues long. Here the CDR3 reads CASTWDRGFGQPQHF. The CDR3 bases are TGTGCCAGCACCTGGGACAGGGGGTTTGGTCAGCCCCAGCATTTT.

The V call is TRBV18, the J call TRBJ2-3, with TRBD2 as a possible D gene (6 bases). V lost 1 base, J lost 5 bases, and 13 bases lay in between. This CDR3 spans 15 amino acids. Germline V gene sequence: CDR1 KGHSH, CDR2 LQKENI. The chain's CDR3 is CASSPLGGKGDTQYF. For the CDR3, the DNA is TGTGCCAGCTCACCACTCGGGGGTAAGGGAGATACGCAGTATTTT. The full variable domain, in which reference TRBV18 and TRBJ2-3 provide the parts outside the CDR3, is NAGVMQNPRHLVRRRGQEARLRCSPMKGHSHVYWYRQLPEEGLKFMVYLQKENIIDESGMPKERFSAEFPKEGPSILRIQQVVRGDSAAYFCASSPLGGKGDTQYFGPGTRLTVL.

This clone was seen just once. V gene TRBV3-1 (or the pseudogene TRBV3-2) combines with J gene TRBJ2-5; tentative D call: TRBD2 (5 bases). This CDR3 region has 14 residues. Germline V gives CDR1 LGHDT, CDR2 YNNKEL (reference sequence). The V and J ends lost 1 base and 2 bases respectively, with 8 bases between them. The CDR3, as DNA: TGTGCCAGCAGCCAAGGGACTTCTCAAGAGACCCAGTACTTC. As protein: CASSQGTSQETQYF.

The gene calls are TRBV5-1 and TRBJ2-3; possible D gene TRBD1, 6 bases. Deletions cut 1 base from V and 4 bases from J, with 19 bases between. The CDR3 runs to 17 residues. Germline assignment: CDR1 SGHRS and CDR2 YFSETQ. The CDR3 here is CASSLLQGQNSADTQYF. The DNA of the CDR3 is TGCGCCAGCAGCTTGCTTCAGGGACAAAATTCGGCAGATACGCAGTATTTT.

The rearrangement joins TRBV12-3 or TRBV12-4 to TRBJ2-1; 9 nucleotides match TRBD1. This CDR3 spans 13 amino acids. V was clipped by 5 bases and J by 7 bases; unmatched bases: 3. The CDR3, as DNA: TGTGCCAGCAGTGGACAGGGGAGTAATGAGCAGTTCTTC. Amino acids: CASSGQGSNEQFF.

V is TRBV6-5 and J is TRBJ2-7; possibly TRBD2 for D (6 bases). The CDR3 consists of 13 residues. Germline assignment: CDR1 MNHEY and CDR2 SVGAGI. The V end lost 4 bases, the J end lost 2 bases, and 9 bases lay between the germline ends. The DNA for the CDR3 is TGTGCCAGCAGTTTTGGAGGGACCTACGAGCAGTACTTC. Translation: CASSFGGTYEQYF.

V is TRBV6-4 and J is TRBJ1-1; no reliable D call. The germline V gene has CDR1 MRHNA and CDR2 SNTAGT. This CDR3 has 14 residues. V shed 4 bases and J shed 4 bases, with 13 bases lying between them. DNA of the CDR3: TGTGCCAGCAGTGCTGGCCCCTCGGGCACTGAAGCTTTCTTT. The encoded protein is CASSAGPSGTEAFF.

V gene TRBV6-2 or TRBV6-3 combines with J gene TRBJ1-1, with a weak D call TRBD1 (5 bases). In germline, CDR1 is MNHEY, CDR2 SVGEGT. The CDR3 is 15 amino acids. V lost 0 bases and J lost 11, with 19 bases in between. The CDR3 reads CASSYSGRGGLSAFF. The CDR3 DNA reads TGTGCCAGCAGTTACTCTGGTCGCGGGGGGTTATCGGCTTTCTTT.

The chain uses TRBV5-4 and TRBJ2-1, with D possibly matching TRBD1 (6 bases). The V gene's germline CDR1 is SGHNT and CDR2 YYREEE (reference sequence). Trimming removed 1 base at V and 1 base at J, with 9 bases between. CDR3 size: 15 residues. CDR3: CASSLQGRSYNEQFF. The CDR3 DNA reads TGTGCCAGCAGCTTGCAGGGGCGGTCCTACAATGAGCAGTTCTTC.

The chain is built from TRBV7-3 and TRBJ1-2; D remains unclear. Germline lookup yields CDR1 SGHTA and CDR2 FQGTGA. V dropped 2 bases and J dropped 8 bases, with 15 bases sitting between them. CDR3 length: 14 residues. The DNA for the CDR3 is TGTGCCAGCAGCTTATACCCCTCAGGATACGGCTACACCTTC. This gives the protein CASSLYPSGYGYTF.

The chain couples TRBV28 to TRBJ1-5, with D possibly matching TRBD1 (6 bases). The CDR3 runs to 16 residues. The V and J ends lost 3 bases and 1 base respectively, with 13 bases between them. The germline CDR1 and CDR2 sequences are MDHEN and SYDVKM. The CDR3 loop reads CASSFSGGKSNQPQHF. DNA for the CDR3: TGTGCCAGCAGTTTTTCGGGGGGCAAGAGCAATCAGCCCCAGCATTTT.

Here the CDR3 DNA reads TGTGCCAGTAGTAAGGGGTGGGGAGGGGTCAATAGCAATCAGCCCCAGCATTTT. It encodes CASSKGWGGVNSNQPQHF. V usage is TRBV19 and J usage is TRBJ1-5, with a weak D call TRBD1 (5 bases). Germline V gene sequence: CDR1 LNHDA, CDR2 SQIVND (reference sequence). The germline V and J ends were trimmed by 4 bases and 0 bases, with 19 bases remaining between them. This CDR3 spans 18 amino acids.

The chain uses TRBV12-5 and TRBJ2-1; D perhaps matches TRBD1 (5 bases). CDR1 is LGHNT and CDR2 is FRNRAP in the germline V gene. This CDR3 is built from 14 residues. The V end lost 1 base, the J end lost 7 bases, and 11 bases lay between the germline ends. CDR3 bases: TGTGCTAGTGGTTTGGGCCCTGACAGAAATGAGCAGTTCTTC. It codes for CASGLGPDRNEQFF. The entire variable domain, with the rest obtained from reference TRBV12-5 and TRBJ2-1, is as follows: DARVTQTPRHKVTEMGQEVTMRCQPILGHNTVFWYRQTMMQGLELLAYFRNRAPLDDSGMPKDRFSAEMPDATLATLKIQPSEPRDSAVYFCASGLGPDRNEQFFGPGTRLTVL.